The count of the clone carrying this T cell receptor beta chain is one. This sample is drawn from a study of CD8 T cells in Susac syndrome. An amount of RNA that ranged from roughly 0.5 to 1 ug was reverse transcribed with random hexamers. TCRdb reprocessed the immunoSEQ multiplex PCR reads via MiXCR and lists one record per CDR3 protein. The sample comprises about 180,000 distinct CDR3 sequences, about 94% of which are singletons, and around 0.094% rests with the top ten. CDR3 size: 13 residues. CDR1 is DFQATT, CDR2 SNEGSKA, per germline (reference sequence). This receptor was identified in a human donor with Susac syndrome. The chain carries TRBV20-1 and TRBJ2-1; D gene unclear. Sequenced input: CD4+ T cells from PBMCs. The CDR3 reads CSGGEQVGNEQFF. In nucleotides, the CDR3 is TGCAGCGGCGGTGAGCAAGTAGGCAATGAGCAGTTCTTC.